Described below is a single T cell receptor beta chain sequence and its context. Its antigen is unidentified. Sequencing of TCRbeta CDR3 at survey depth gave sequences and template counts. Some clones are missing from TCRdb's copy, which holds only in-frame ones; the method was immunoSEQ multiplex PCR. The sample yields fewer than 30,000 clones, less than 75% seen once. Germline V gene sequence: CDR1 SGHRS, CDR2 YFSETQ. V gave up 0 bases and J gave up 0 bases, with 0 bases separating them. This CDR3 has 13 residues. Comparators without hematopoietic cell transplant had other cancers, at least five gastrointestinal samples, and no known gastrointestinal disease. This entry is derived from a study of tissue T cells after allogeneic stem cell transplantation. Study-level results: Motif-based clustering found tissue-specific repertoire signatures shared across patients, though few clones were shared. Which tissue TCRs were alloreactive or antigen-specific was not determined. Some clones might be persisting host cells.

Material: tissue from the ileum, obtained at autopsy. V is TRBV5-1 and J is TRBJ2-2; no clear D. The TCR was taken from a female donor over 55 with lung cancer. CDR3 amino acids: CASSLANTGELFF. As DNA, the CDR3 is TGCGCCAGCAGCTTGGCGAACACCGGGGAGCTGTTTTTT.